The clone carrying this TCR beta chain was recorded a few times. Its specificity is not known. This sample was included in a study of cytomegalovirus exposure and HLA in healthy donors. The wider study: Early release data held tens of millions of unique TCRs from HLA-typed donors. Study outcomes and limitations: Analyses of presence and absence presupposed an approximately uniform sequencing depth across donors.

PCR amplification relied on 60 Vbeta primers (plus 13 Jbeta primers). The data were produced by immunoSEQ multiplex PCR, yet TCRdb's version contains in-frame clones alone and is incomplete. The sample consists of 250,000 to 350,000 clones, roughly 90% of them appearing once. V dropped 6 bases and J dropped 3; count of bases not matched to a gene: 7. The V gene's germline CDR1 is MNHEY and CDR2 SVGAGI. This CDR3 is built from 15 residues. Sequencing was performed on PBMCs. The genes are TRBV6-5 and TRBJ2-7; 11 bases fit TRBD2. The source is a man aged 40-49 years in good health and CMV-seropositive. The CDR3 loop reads CASRLAGAGYYEQYF. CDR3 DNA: TGTGCCAGCAGACTAGCGGGAGCGGGCTACTACGAGCAGTACTTC.